What follows describes a single T cell receptor (beta chain). Time point defined: baseline, week 1 (first vaccination visit). As to treatment: pre-vaccination baseline after standard-of-care therapy. This sample was included in a study of a mutant IDH1 vaccine in newly diagnosed glioma. At the level of the study: Every participant had undergone radiotherapy, temozolomide, or both before, and most underwent both.

V was pared by 3 bases and J by 2 bases, with 14 bases between. The CDR3 extends over 16 amino acids. CDR1 is SGHAT and CDR2 is FQNNGV in the germline V gene. Assay: immunoSEQ multiplex PCR; the TCRdb copy retains only in-frame clones and omits some. The data show fewer than 100,000 clones, approximately 90% seen once. The rearrangement uses TRBV11-2 and TRBJ2-1; D not certain. The sequence was obtained from a woman aged 45 to 65 with glioma. The material was PBMCs, obtained from a glioma patient treated with radiotherapy, temozolomide or both. CDR3 sequence (DNA): TGTGCCAGCAGCTTTCTTCTTGGCGGCGCCTACAATGAGCAGTTCTTC. Translating it yields CASSFLLGGAYNEQFF.